This is a list of T cell receptor beta chains from one sample in a study of shared clonotypes between healthy human individuals. Repertoires were generated with immunoSEQ multiplex PCR, while TCRdb's copy carries only in-frame clones and drops some. This table holds hundreds of thousands of clones, about 80% found once. Input material: memory CD4+ T cells sorted from blood. These receptors came from a woman aged 25 to 45 in good health. Both conserved end residues are part of each CDR3. The D gene is left open where the match is weak. The size field is filled for only some rows; it gives once, few, many or a size class.

d_call: .; v_call: TRBV5-6; clone_size: few; j_call: TRBJ1-1; cdr3_aa: CASSLFRVGTEAFF; cdr3_nt: TGTGCCAGCAGCTTGTTTCGGGTTGGGACTGAAGCTTTCTTT
d_call: .; v_call: TRBV7-9; clone_size: once; j_call: TRBJ1-2; cdr3_aa: CASSLPPPNYGYTF; cdr3_nt: TGTGCCAGCAGCCTCCCGCCCCCCAACTATGGCTACACCTTC
d_call: .; v_call: TRBV18; clone_size: .; j_call: TRBJ2-7; cdr3_aa: CASSPGPVSSYEQYF; cdr3_nt: TGTGCCAGCTCACCAGGGCCTGTAAGCTCCTACGAGCAGTACTTC
d_call: TRBD2; v_call: TRBV28; clone_size: .; j_call: TRBJ2-7; cdr3_aa: CASSLWLAGKYEQYF; cdr3_nt: TGTGCCAGCAGTTTATGGCTAGCGGGCAAATACGAGCAGTACTTC
d_call: .; v_call: TRBV2; clone_size: few; j_call: TRBJ1-5; cdr3_aa: CASSEPSSNQPQHF; cdr3_nt: TGTGCCAGCAGTGAACCGAGCAGCAATCAGCCCCAGCATTTT
d_call: TRBD2; v_call: TRBV27; clone_size: .; j_call: TRBJ2-5; cdr3_aa: CASSPGLAGAQETQYF; cdr3_nt: TGTGCCAGCAGTCCAGGACTAGCGGGAGCCCAAGAGACCCAGTACTTC
d_call: .; v_call: TRBV19; clone_size: .; j_call: TRBJ2-2; cdr3_aa: CASTPAEGRGSTSTGELFF; cdr3_nt: TGTGCCAGTACCCCCGCCGAGGGCCGGGGATCTACGAGTACCGGGGAGCTGTTTTTT
d_call: .; v_call: TRBV5-1; clone_size: .; j_call: TRBJ2-1; cdr3_aa: CASSWGTGTRNEQFF; cdr3_nt: TGCGCCAGCAGCTGGGGTACAGGGACTCGCAATGAGCAGTTCTTC
d_call: TRBD2; v_call: TRBV5-1; clone_size: once; j_call: TRBJ2-7; cdr3_aa: CASRLAGSSYEQYF; cdr3_nt: TGCGCCAGCAGACTAGCGGGGAGCTCCTACGAGCAGTACTTC
d_call: TRBD1; v_call: TRBV11-1; clone_size: .; j_call: TRBJ1-3; cdr3_aa: CASSATGAGNTIYF; cdr3_nt: TGTGCCAGCAGCGCAACAGGGGCTGGAAACACCATATATTTT
d_call: .; v_call: TRBV7-9; clone_size: .; j_call: TRBJ2-7; cdr3_aa: CASSLLTWTTYEQYF; cdr3_nt: TGTGCCAGCAGCTTATTGACCTGGACGACCTACGAGCAGTACTTC
d_call: TRBD2; v_call: TRBV10-3; clone_size: .; j_call: TRBJ2-7; cdr3_aa: CAIQGNVSGIPVIPEYEQYF; cdr3_nt: TGTGCCATACAAGGGAATGTCAGCGGGATCCCCGTCATCCCGGAGTACGAGCAGTACTTC
d_call: .; v_call: TRBV11-2; clone_size: many; j_call: TRBJ2-7; cdr3_aa: CASSQMGSGDEQYF; cdr3_nt: TGTGCCAGCAGCCAGATGGGGAGCGGTGACGAGCAGTACTTC
d_call: .; v_call: TRBV11-2; clone_size: few; j_call: TRBJ1-3; cdr3_aa: CASSTRRGTGNTIYF; cdr3_nt: TGTGCCAGCAGCACTCGACGGGGAACTGGAAACACCATATATTTT
d_call: TRBD2; v_call: TRBV6-5; clone_size: few; j_call: TRBJ2-5; cdr3_aa: CASNGLAGEETQYF; cdr3_nt: TGTGCCAGCAACGGACTAGCGGGGGAAGAGACCCAGTACTTC
d_call: .; v_call: TRBV11-2; clone_size: .; j_call: TRBJ1-5; cdr3_aa: CASSLYGNQPQHF; cdr3_nt: TGTGCCAGCAGCTTATATGGAAATCAGCCCCAGCATTTT
d_call: TRBD1; v_call: TRBV18; clone_size: .; j_call: TRBJ2-1; cdr3_aa: CASSPPIGTGEYNEQFF; cdr3_nt: TGTGCCAGCTCACCACCAATCGGGACAGGGGAATACAATGAGCAGTTCTTC
d_call: .; v_call: TRBV13; clone_size: .; j_call: TRBJ2-7; cdr3_aa: CASSLARYYEQYF; cdr3_nt: TGTGCCAGCAGCTTAGCCAGGTACTACGAGCAGTACTTC
d_call: .; v_call: TRBV5-4; clone_size: .; j_call: TRBJ2-5; cdr3_aa: CASSLGGGSGETQYF; cdr3_nt: TGTGCCAGCAGCTTGGGGGGTGGGAGCGGTGAGACCCAGTACTTC
d_call: TRBD2; v_call: TRBV2; clone_size: .; j_call: TRBJ2-1; cdr3_aa: CASNRGLAGVNEQFF; cdr3_nt: TGTGCCAGCAACCGGGGACTAGCGGGAGTTAATGAGCAGTTCTTC
d_call: .; v_call: TRBV6-1; clone_size: .; j_call: TRBJ2-3; cdr3_aa: CASSQASVWRTDTQYF; cdr3_nt: TGTGCCAGCAGTCAAGCCTCGGTATGGCGAACAGATACGCAGTATTTT
d_call: .; v_call: TRBV5-1; clone_size: .; j_call: TRBJ1-1; cdr3_aa: CASSLLRDTEAFF; cdr3_nt: TGCGCCAGCAGCCTCTTACGGGACACTGAAGCTTTCTTT
d_call: .; v_call: TRBV19; clone_size: .; j_call: TRBJ2-3; cdr3_aa: CASMDRGPDTQYF; cdr3_nt: TGTGCCAGTATGGACCGAGGACCAGATACGCAGTATTTT
d_call: .; v_call: TRBV11-1; clone_size: .; j_call: TRBJ1-1; cdr3_aa: CASSLVSGNTEAFF; cdr3_nt: TGTGCCAGCAGCTTAGTCTCAGGGAACACTGAAGCTTTCTTT
d_call: .; v_call: TRBV7-3; clone_size: once; j_call: TRBJ1-1; cdr3_aa: CASSMGSSNTEAFF; cdr3_nt: TGTGCCAGCTCTATGGGGTCCTCGAACACTGAAGCTTTCTTT
d_call: TRBD2; v_call: TRBV28; clone_size: .; j_call: TRBJ2-2; cdr3_aa: CASSSSSIRGDTGELFF; cdr3_nt: TGTGCCAGCAGTTCTTCTAGCATTCGGGGGGACACCGGGGAGCTGTTTTTT
d_call: .; v_call: TRBV28; clone_size: .; j_call: TRBJ2-3; cdr3_aa: CASSPSATRNTQYF; cdr3_nt: TGTGCCAGCAGCCCGTCTGCTACTAGGAATACGCAGTATTTT
d_call: .; v_call: TRBV11-2; clone_size: .; j_call: TRBJ1-5; cdr3_aa: CASSFGRVGRGDQPQHF; cdr3_nt: TGTGCCAGCAGCTTCGGCCGGGTAGGAAGGGGGGATCAGCCCCAGCATTTT
d_call: TRBD1; v_call: TRBV5-4; clone_size: .; j_call: TRBJ1-1; cdr3_aa: CASSAGQGHTEAFF; cdr3_nt: TGTGCCAGCAGCGCGGGACAGGGCCACACTGAAGCTTTCTTT